The next 3 T cell receptor beta chains were all read from a single sample in a study of blood T cell repertoires in COVID-19. The repertoire was sequenced with immunoSEQ multiplex PCR; TCRdb's copy has only in-frame clones and lacks some. The table has about 74,000 clones, roughly 91% seen once. Input material: peripheral blood. These receptors came from a woman aged 80 or over with active or convalescent COVID-19.

This clone was observed once. The chain recombines TRBV15 with TRBJ2-7; D possibly corresponds to TRBD1 (6 bases). The length of the CDR3 is 14 residues. Trimming stripped 1 base from V and 2 bases from J, with 9 bases between. Germline values: CDR1 LNHNV, CDR2 YYDKDF (reference sequence). For the CDR3, the DNA is TGTGCCACCAGCAGAGGCCCAGGGGCCTACGAGCAGTACTTC. It codes for CATSRGPGAYEQYF.

This sequence joins TRBV20-1 and TRBJ1-1; D is undetermined. The CDR3 covers 10 residues. The V gene's germline CDR1 is DFQATT and CDR2 SNEGSKA (reference sequence). V lost 6 bases to trimming and J lost 9 bases, with 11 bases between them. CDR3 sequence reads: CSARGEQAFF. The DNA of the CDR3 is TGCAGTGCACGCGGAGAACAAGCTTTCTTT.

This clone appeared a single time. The rearrangement links TRBV7-8 to TRBJ2-1, with a possible D match to TRBD2 (7 bases). V dropped 2 bases and J dropped 1 base, with 15 bases sitting between them. The CDR3 sequence is 17 residues long. Germline V CDR1 and CDR2: SGHVS, FQNEAQ. The CDR3 reads CASSLKGGDRSYNEQFF. As DNA, the CDR3 is TGTGCCAGCAGCTTAAAGGGGGGGGATAGGTCCTACAATGAGCAGTTCTTC. The whole variable domain, filled in from reference TRBV7-8 and TRBJ2-1, reads GAGVSQSPRYKVAKRGQDVALRCDPISGHVSLFWYQQALGQGPEFLTYFQNEAQLDKSGLPSDRFFAERPEGSVSTLKIQRTQQEDSAVYLCASSLKGGDRSYNEQFFGPGTRLTVL.